A selection of T cell receptor beta chains follows, all from one sample in a study of post-analysis software for immune sequencing data. MiXCR, run by TCRdb on the PCR reads, gives a single entry per CDR3 protein. The table has approximately 770,000 distinct CDR3 sequences, about 45% seen once; the top ten hold roughly 4.9%. The sample was blood. The receptors derive from a girl aged 10-17 years with multiple sclerosis. Each CDR3 is given with its conserved first and last residue. Each record gives: J gene, D gene, V gene, clone size, CDR3 protein, CDR3 DNA. The D gene is left open where the match is weak. Clone size is shown for a subset of rows, as once, few, many or a class of expanded clone.

j_call: TRBJ1-5
d_call: .
v_call: TRBV15
clone_size: .
cdr3_aa: CATSRGRQDNQPQHF
cdr3_nt: TGTGCCACCAGCAGAGGCCGACAAGACAATCAGCCCCAGCATTTT

j_call: TRBJ2-3
d_call: TRBD2
v_call: TRBV6-2/TRBV6-3
clone_size: few
cdr3_aa: CASSYWSGRADTQYF
cdr3_nt: TGTGCCAGCAGTTACTGGAGCGGGAGAGCAGATACGCAGTATTTT

j_call: TRBJ1-2
d_call: .
v_call: TRBV5-1
clone_size: .
cdr3_aa: CASSDGAGYTF
cdr3_nt: TGCGCCAGCTCTGATGGAGCGGGGTACACCTTC

j_call: TRBJ2-6
d_call: .
v_call: TRBV20-1
clone_size: few
cdr3_aa: CSAFGSARANVLTF
cdr3_nt: TGCAGTGCTTTCGGTTCCGCTCGGGCCAACGTCCTGACTTTC

j_call: TRBJ2-5
d_call: TRBD2
v_call: TRBV12-3/TRBV12-4
clone_size: .
cdr3_aa: CASSSGTSERKTQYF
cdr3_nt: TGTGCCAGCAGTTCCGGGACTAGCGAGAGAAAGACCCAGTACTTC

j_call: TRBJ2-5
d_call: .
v_call: TRBV12-3/TRBV12-4
clone_size: .
cdr3_aa: CASSLSQTQYF
cdr3_nt: TGTGCCAGCAGTTTAAGCCAGACCCAGTACTTC

j_call: TRBJ1-2
d_call: TRBD1
v_call: TRBV12-3/TRBV12-4
clone_size: .
cdr3_aa: CASSPGGPGYTF
cdr3_nt: TGTGCCAGCAGTCCAGGGGGCCCTGGCTACACCTTC

j_call: TRBJ2-7
d_call: .
v_call: TRBV7-9
clone_size: .
cdr3_aa: CASSPRLDEQYF
cdr3_nt: TGTGCCAGCAGCCCCAGACTAGACGAGCAGTACTTC

j_call: TRBJ2-4
d_call: TRBD2
v_call: TRBV27
clone_size: .
cdr3_aa: CASSPFGGGSKNIQYF
cdr3_nt: TGTGCCAGCAGTCCGTTCGGCGGGGGATCCAAAAACATTCAGTACTTC

j_call: TRBJ1-2
d_call: .
v_call: TRBV12-3/TRBV12-4
clone_size: few
cdr3_aa: CASSPRDRLYAWEGYTF
cdr3_nt: TGTGCCAGCAGCCCCCGGGACCGCCTCTATGCGTGGGAGGGCTACACCTTC